This entry lists 25 T cell receptor beta chains sequenced from one sample in a study of blood T cell repertoires in COVID-19. Sequencing was performed with immunoSEQ multiplex PCR; in TCRdb, only in-frame clones are kept and a portion is missing. The table shows tens of thousands of clones, with approximately 80% occurring only once. The sequenced material came from peripheral blood. The origin of the receptors is a man under 40 with COVID-19, enrolled during active disease.

J is TRBJ2-5 and V is TRBV28; maybe TRBD1 (6 bases). The V end lost 7 bases, the J end lost 2 bases, and 14 bases lay between the germline ends. The CDR3 loop spans 14 amino acids. Germline CDR1 reads MDHEN; CDR2 reads SYDVKM. As DNA, the CDR3 is TGTGCCAGCAATCAGGGGCGAGATCAAGAGACCCAGTACTTC. Protein product: CASNQGRDQETQYF.

The rearrangement links TRBV5-5 to TRBJ1-1; D is unresolved. The CDR3 is made up of 18 amino acids. V shed 4 bases and J shed 1 base, with 23 bases lying between them. Germline values: CDR1 SGHKS, CDR2 YYEKEE (reference sequence). The CDR3 spells CASSTSYREAKKNTEAFF. CDR3 sequence (DNA): TGTGCCAGCAGCACCTCCTACCGAGAGGCGAAAAAGAACACTGAAGCTTTCTTT.

This sequence joins TRBV3-1 (or the pseudogene TRBV3-2) and TRBJ1-2, with TRBD1 matching 9 bases. V gave up 4 bases and J gave up 2 bases; unmatched junction bases: 8. The germline gives CDR1 LGHDT, CDR2 YNNKEL (reference sequence). CDR3 size: 16 residues. The CDR3 region has the DNA TGTGCCAGCAGCCCGGCACGGGACAGGGAGAACTATGGCTACACCTTC. Its translation: CASSPARDRENYGYTF.

This chain connects TRBV15 to TRBJ1-1; perhaps TRBD1 as D (6 bases). This CDR3 comprises 14 residues. Germline V lookup: CDR1 LNHNV, CDR2 YYDKDF (reference sequence). Trimming took off 1 base at V and 2 bases at J, with 8 bases between the two ends. CDR3 sequence: CATSRVGGNTEAFF. The CDR3 nucleotides are TGTGCCACCAGCAGAGTAGGGGGAAACACTGAAGCTTTCTTT.

The chain has TRBV29-1 and TRBJ2-1; possibly TRBD1 for D (6 bases). The CDR3 has 11 amino acids. CDR1 SQVTM and CDR2 ANQGSEA come from the germline V gene. Between the trimmed V and J ends, which lost 6 bases and 8 bases, there was a span of 11 bases. The CDR3 sequence is CSVPGGDEQFF. DNA for the CDR3: TGCAGCGTCCCTGGGGGCGATGAGCAGTTCTTC.

This sequence joins TRBV28 and TRBJ2-1; 11 bases line up with TRBD2. V trimming: 7 bases; J trimming: 7 bases; junction bases outside the gene matches: 3. CDR3 length: 13 amino acids. Germline CDR1 and CDR2: MDHEN and SYDVKM. The chain's CDR3 is CASTLAGGNEQFF. CDR3 DNA sequence: TGTGCCAGCACGCTAGCGGGAGGTAATGAGCAGTTCTTC.

V gene TRBV7-3 combines with J gene TRBJ2-7; D unclear. V shed 2 bases and J shed 4 bases, with 6 bases lying between them. The V gene's germline CDR1 is SGHTA and CDR2 FQGTGA. CDR3 length: 12 residues. CDR3 sequence reads: CASSLLGYEQYF. CDR3 bases: TGTGCCAGCAGCTTACTCGGGTACGAGCAGTACTTC. The full variable domain, its missing parts supplied by reference TRBV7-3 and TRBJ2-7, is GAGVSQTPSNKVTEKGKYVELRCDPISGHTALYWYRQSLGQGPEFLIYFQGTGAADDSGLPNDRFFAVRPEGSVSTLKIQRTERGDSAVYLCASSLLGYEQYFGPGTRLTVT.

V usage is TRBV27 and J usage is TRBJ2-7, with 11 bases identical to TRBD2. V lost 6 bases and J lost 4; bases outside the gene matches: 8. Per the germline V gene, CDR1 is MNHEY and CDR2 is SMNVEV (reference sequence). The CDR3 is 15 residues long. CDR3 coding DNA: TGTGCCAGCAGCCGGACTAGCGGGCTCGATTACGAGCAGTACTTC. Its translation is CASSRTSGLDYEQYF.

The chain joins TRBV10-3 to TRBJ2-3; a possible D gene is TRBD2 (5 bases). Germline values: CDR1 ENHRY, CDR2 SYGVKD. V was cut by 9 bases and J by 2 bases, with 9 bases left in between. This CDR3 comprises 12 residues. This chain's CDR3 is CAIRGSTDTQYF. The DNA for the CDR3 is TGTGCCATACGGGGTTCCACAGATACGCAGTATTTT.

The chain employs TRBV6-6 and TRBJ2-1; weak D call: TRBD2 (7 bases). V lost 2 bases, J lost 7 bases, and 15 bases lay in between. CDR3 size: 15 residues. The V gene's germline CDR1 is MNHNY and CDR2 SVGAGI (reference sequence). The CDR3 loop reads CASSYARGGRNEQFF. The DNA of the CDR3 is TGTGCCAGCAGTTACGCGAGGGGGGGAAGAAATGAGCAGTTCTTC.

V and J are TRBV5-5 and TRBJ1-2, with D uncertain. CDR3 size: 14 residues. Trimming took off 4 bases at V and 0 bases at J, with 10 bases between the two ends. Looked up from germline, CDR1 is SGHKS and CDR2 is YYEKEE (reference sequence). In nucleotides, the CDR3 is TGTGCCAGCAGCAGTCGACGGGCTAACTATGGCTACACCTTC. Translation: CASSSRRANYGYTF.

V usage is TRBV28 and J usage is TRBJ1-5; D perhaps matches TRBD1 (5 bases). V was trimmed by 3 bases and J by 0 bases, leaving 12 bases between them. Germline V lookup: CDR1 MDHEN, CDR2 SYDVKM. CDR3 length: 16 residues. In DNA form, the CDR3 reads TGTGCCAGCAGTTTTTCTCTCAGGGATAGCAATCAGCCCCAGCATTTT. Translation: CASSFSLRDSNQPQHF. The full variable domain, its missing parts supplied by reference TRBV28 and TRBJ1-5, is DVKVTQSSRYLVKRTGEKVFLECVQDMDHENMFWYRQDPGLGLRLIYFSYDVKMKEKGDIPEGYSVSREKKERFSLILESASTNQTSMYLCASSFSLRDSNQPQHFGDGTRLSIL.

V gene TRBV27 combines with J gene TRBJ1-4, with D possibly TRBD1 on 5 matching bases. The CDR3 has 16 amino acids. Trimming shortened V by 2 bases and J by 2 bases, and 12 bases separated the two germline ends. Germline CDR1 reads MNHEY; CDR2 reads SMNVEV (reference sequence). CDR3 sequence reads: CASSLKGGATNEKLFF. The CDR3 bases are TGTGCCAGCAGTTTAAAGGGTGGGGCCACTAATGAAAAACTGTTTTTT.

The chain employs TRBV10-3 and TRBJ1-2; unclear D gene. CDR3 size: 17 residues. The V end lost 8 bases, the J end lost 2 bases, and 24 bases lay between the germline ends. Germline CDR1 ENHRY, CDR2 SYGVKD. The CDR3 DNA sequence: TGTGCCATCCTTACCCCCCGGTCTAGACTAGGAAACTATGGCTACACCTTC. Translated: CAILTPRSRLGNYGYTF.

This chain connects TRBV27 to TRBJ1-1; a weak D match, TRBD1 (5 bases). The CDR3 totals 16 residues. V gave up 6 bases and J gave up 4 bases, with 21 bases separating them. Germline V gene sequence: CDR1 MNHEY, CDR2 SMNVEV (reference sequence). CDR3 in DNA: TGTGCCAGCAGGAAAGATTTGGGGGGTTTTTTCACTGAAGCTTTCTTT. Its translation: CASRKDLGGFFTEAFF.

V usage is TRBV4-3 and J usage is TRBJ1-4; weak D call: TRBD1 (6 bases). The CDR3 has 17 amino acids. CDR1 LGHNA and CDR2 YSLEER come from the germline V gene. The germline V and J ends were trimmed by 0 bases and 8 bases, with 19 bases remaining between them. DNA for the CDR3: TGCGCCAGCAGCCAAGACCAGAGACAGGTCGCCGGAGAAAAACTGTTTTTT. It encodes CASSQDQRQVAGEKLFF.

The chain links TRBV6-2 or TRBV6-3 to TRBJ2-7; 10 bases are shared with TRBD2. Losses at the gene ends were 5 bases for V and 5 bases for J; bases not matched to a gene: 15. This CDR3 is 17 amino acids long. Germline V CDR1 and CDR2: MNHEY, SVGEGT. CDR3 region: CASSLTRPSGSRDEQYF. The CDR3 bases are TGTGCCAGCAGTCTTACTCGTCCTAGCGGGAGTAGGGACGAGCAGTACTTC.

This chain joins TRBV3-1 (or the pseudogene TRBV3-2) and TRBJ1-2; TRBD1 is a possible D gene (6 bases). This CDR3 region has 12 residues. The germline gives CDR1 LGHDT, CDR2 YNNKEL (reference sequence). V lost 8 bases and J lost 9, with 16 bases in between. This CDR3 reads CASATGLMSYTF. CDR3 coding DNA: TGTGCCAGCGCTACAGGGTTAATGAGCTACACCTTC.

The rearrangement joins TRBV11-2 to TRBJ2-7, with TRBD2 as a possible D gene (5 bases). Per germline, CDR1 SGHAT and CDR2 FQNNGV. V was trimmed by 3 bases and J by 2 bases, leaving 17 bases between them. The CDR3 extends over 16 amino acids. The CDR3 DNA sequence: TGTGCCAGCAGCTTGGGAAGTTCCGGGATCACCTACGAGCAGTACTTC. Translating it yields CASSLGSSGITYEQYF.

This chain connects TRBV7-2 to TRBJ2-3; D remains unclear. The CDR3 is 14 amino acids. The germline gives CDR1 SGHTA, CDR2 FQGNSA. Trimming shortened V by 2 bases and J by 4 bases, and 10 bases separated the two germline ends. The DNA of the CDR3 is TGTGCCAGCAGCTTAAATGTCGAGGCAGATACGCAGTATTTT. Protein sequence: CASSLNVEADTQYF.

This clone was seen ten or more times. The genes are TRBV7-9 and TRBJ1-3; unclear D gene. The CDR3 runs 16 residues. Germline V gene data show CDR1 as SEHNR and CDR2 as FQNEAQ (reference sequence). V gave up 1 base and J gave up 5 bases, with 15 bases separating them. The CDR3 region is CASSLGQESSRNTIYF. CDR3 bases: TGTGCCAGCAGCTTAGGGCAGGAATCAAGCAGAAACACCATATATTTT. Complete variable domain (other parts from reference TRBV7-9 and TRBJ1-3): DTGVSQNPRHKITKRGQNVTFRCDPISEHNRLYWYRQTLGQGPEFLTYFQNEAQLEKSRLLSDRFSAERPKGSFSTLEIQRTEQGDSAMYLCASSLGQESSRNTIYFGEGSWLTVV.

DNA of the CDR3: TGCGCCAGCAGTCAGGGGAACAGGGGGTCCGGGACTAGCGGGATAGGGTCAGAGACCCAGTACTTC. Translated, it gives CASSQGNRGSGTSGIGSETQYF. This chain uses TRBV23-1 with TRBJ2-5, with 13 bases lining up with TRBD2. TRBV23-1 is assigned to the ORF class and has an uncertain function. V was pared by 3 bases and J by 4 bases, with 23 bases of the junction left unmatched. The CDR3 covers 22 residues.

The CDR3 loop is CATSRTGTGELFF. In DNA, the CDR3 is TGTGCCACCAGCCGAACGGGCACCGGGGAGCTGTTTTTT. V gene TRBV15 combines with J gene TRBJ2-2, with unresolved D. V dropped 5 bases and J dropped 4 bases, with 8 bases sitting between them. Germline V CDR1 and CDR2: LNHNV, YYDKDF (reference sequence). CDR3 length equals 13 residues.

The rearrangement links TRBV29-1 to TRBJ2-1, with unresolved D. The CDR3 loop spans 11 amino acids. V lost 4 bases to trimming and J lost 9 bases, with 10 bases between them. CDR1 is SQVTM and CDR2 is ANQGSEA in the germline V gene. CDR3 in amino acids: CSVASGGEQFF. In nucleotides, the CDR3 is TGCAGCGTTGCTTCGGGTGGTGAGCAGTTCTTC.

This clone was seen a single time. The chain employs TRBV9 and TRBJ2-1; D is perhaps TRBD2 (5 bases). Trimming left V 0 bases short and J 10 bases short, with 14 bases between. Per the germline V gene, CDR1 is SGDLS and CDR2 is YYNGEE. This CDR3 is 14 amino acids long. CDR3 bases: TGTGCCAGCAGCGTAGTGAGCGGTTCGTTGGAGCAGTTCTTC. Translation gives CASSVVSGSLEQFF.